This T cell receptor beta chain was captured in a study of blood T cell repertoires in COVID-19. Study at large: Spain, Italy and the United States supplied samples that represented acute and convalescent COVID-19. PBMCs, B-cell-depleted T cells, or T cells provided the cDNA or gDNA that made up the material.

As handled by the study authors: Estimated nucleated cell counts came from reference gene primer amplification. Assay: immunoSEQ multiplex PCR; the TCRdb copy retains only in-frame clones and omits some. D and trimming were read from the DNA, whereas the V and J calls and clone size are those reported in that table. This sample carries about 250,000 clones, around nine tenths of them seen once, and the ten largest clones take around 1.6%. V shed 7 bases and J 7 bases; nucleotides not matched to a gene: 6. This CDR3 region has 14 residues. Germline V gene data show CDR1 as MNHEY and CDR2 as SVGAGI. This TCR derives from a woman aged 55-69 years who had recovered from COVID-19. V is TRBV6-5 and J is TRBJ2-1, with 11 bases fitting TRBD2. Sequences were obtained from peripheral blood. The CDR3 reads CASTTSGGKNEQFF. The DNA for the CDR3 is TGTGCCAGCACCACTAGCGGGGGAAAAAATGAGCAGTTCTTC.